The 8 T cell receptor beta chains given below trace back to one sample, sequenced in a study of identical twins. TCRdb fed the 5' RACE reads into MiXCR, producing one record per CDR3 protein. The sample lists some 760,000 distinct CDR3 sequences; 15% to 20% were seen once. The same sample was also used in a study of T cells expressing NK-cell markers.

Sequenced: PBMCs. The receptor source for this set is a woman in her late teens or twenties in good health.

Here the CDR3 DNA reads TGTGCCAGCAGTTTAACCCAGGTTTCCTACGAGCAGTACTTC. As protein: CASSLTQVSYEQYF. The gene calls are TRBV12-3 or TRBV12-4 and TRBJ2-7; D unclear. Trimming cost V 2 bases and J 1 base, with 9 bases left between them. This CDR3 region has 14 residues.

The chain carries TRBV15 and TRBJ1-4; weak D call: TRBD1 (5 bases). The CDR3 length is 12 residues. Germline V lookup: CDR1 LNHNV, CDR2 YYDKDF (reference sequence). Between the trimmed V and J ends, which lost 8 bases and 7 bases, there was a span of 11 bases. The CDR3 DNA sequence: TGTGCCACCTCGCCCGGGGGTGAAAAACTGTTTTTT. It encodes CATSPGGEKLFF.

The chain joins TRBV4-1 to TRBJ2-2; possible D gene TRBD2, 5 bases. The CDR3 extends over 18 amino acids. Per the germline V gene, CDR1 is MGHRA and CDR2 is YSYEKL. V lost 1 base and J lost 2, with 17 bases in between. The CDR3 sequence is CASSQGGSPSSNTGELFF. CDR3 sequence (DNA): TGCGCCAGCAGCCAAGGCGGGTCTCCCTCTTCCAACACCGGGGAGCTGTTTTTT.

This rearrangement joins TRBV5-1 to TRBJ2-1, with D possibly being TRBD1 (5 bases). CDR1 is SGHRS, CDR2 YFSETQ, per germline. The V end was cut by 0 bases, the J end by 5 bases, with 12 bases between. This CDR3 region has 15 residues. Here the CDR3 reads CASSLVGRVNNEQFF. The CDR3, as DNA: TGCGCCAGCAGCTTGGTGGGCAGGGTCAACAATGAGCAGTTCTTC.

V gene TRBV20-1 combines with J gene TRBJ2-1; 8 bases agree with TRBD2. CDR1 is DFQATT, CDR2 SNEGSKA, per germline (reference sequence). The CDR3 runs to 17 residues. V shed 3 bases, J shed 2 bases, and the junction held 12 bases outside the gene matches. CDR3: CSASGAGGTPAYNEQFF. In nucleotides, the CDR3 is TGCAGTGCTAGCGGCGCGGGGGGCACCCCCGCCTACAATGAGCAGTTCTTC.

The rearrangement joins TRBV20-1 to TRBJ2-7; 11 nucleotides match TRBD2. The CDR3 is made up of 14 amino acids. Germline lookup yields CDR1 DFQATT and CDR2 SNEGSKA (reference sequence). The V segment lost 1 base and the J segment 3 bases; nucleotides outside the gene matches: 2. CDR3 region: CSARATSGVYEQYF. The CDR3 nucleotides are TGCAGTGCTAGAGCGACTAGCGGGGTCTACGAGCAGTACTTC.

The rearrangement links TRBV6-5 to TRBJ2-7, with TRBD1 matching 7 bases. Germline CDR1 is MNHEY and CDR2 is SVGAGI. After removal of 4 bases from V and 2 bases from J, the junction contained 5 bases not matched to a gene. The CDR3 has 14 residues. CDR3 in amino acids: CASSSAGTAYEQYF. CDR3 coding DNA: TGTGCCAGCAGTTCCGCCGGGACAGCCTACGAGCAGTACTTC.

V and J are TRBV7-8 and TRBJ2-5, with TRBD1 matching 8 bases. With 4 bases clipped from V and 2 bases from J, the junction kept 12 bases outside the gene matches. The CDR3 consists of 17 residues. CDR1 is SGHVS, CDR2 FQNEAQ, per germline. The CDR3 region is CASSWPRQGPQQETQYF. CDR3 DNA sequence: TGTGCCAGCAGCTGGCCTCGACAGGGGCCCCAACAAGAGACCCAGTACTTC. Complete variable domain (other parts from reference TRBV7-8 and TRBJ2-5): GAGVSQSPRYKVAKRGQDVALRCDPISGHVSLFWYQQALGQGPEFLTYFQNEAQLDKSGLPSDRFFAERPEGSVSTLKIQRTQQEDSAVYLCASSWPRQGPQQETQYFGPGTRLLVL.